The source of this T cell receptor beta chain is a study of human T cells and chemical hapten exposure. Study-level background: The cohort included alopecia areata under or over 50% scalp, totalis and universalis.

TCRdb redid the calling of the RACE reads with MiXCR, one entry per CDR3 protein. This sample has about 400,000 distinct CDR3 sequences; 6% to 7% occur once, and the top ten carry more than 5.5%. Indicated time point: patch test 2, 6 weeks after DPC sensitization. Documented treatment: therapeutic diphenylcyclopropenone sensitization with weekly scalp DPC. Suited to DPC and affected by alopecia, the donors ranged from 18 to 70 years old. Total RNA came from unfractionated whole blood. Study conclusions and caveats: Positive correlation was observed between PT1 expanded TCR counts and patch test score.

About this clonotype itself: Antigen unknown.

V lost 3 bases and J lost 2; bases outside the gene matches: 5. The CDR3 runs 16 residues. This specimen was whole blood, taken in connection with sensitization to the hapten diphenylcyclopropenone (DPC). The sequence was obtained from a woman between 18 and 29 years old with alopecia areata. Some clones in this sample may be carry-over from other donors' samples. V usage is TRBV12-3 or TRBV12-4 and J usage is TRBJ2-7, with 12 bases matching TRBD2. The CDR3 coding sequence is TGTGCCAGCAGTTTGCCTACTAGCGGGGGGCCCTACGAGCAGTACTTC. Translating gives CASSLPTSGGPYEQYF.